The source of this T cell receptor beta chain is a study of T cells in Graves' hyperthyroidism and ophthalmopathy. Amplification of TCR beta CDR3 regions was performed using RNA transcripts as template. The primer set for the first-round RT-PCR of the TCR CDR3 was HTBI. In TCRdb, the multiplex PCR reads were re-called with MiXCR into one record per CDR3 protein. Seen here are approximately 210,000 distinct CDR3 sequences, under 20% observed once, and the top ten hold approximately 50%. Broader study findings: Most thyroid clonotypes that were expanded above 0.001 also turned up in blood.

This clonotype was detected many times. The antigen remains undetermined. V lost 3 bases and J lost 13, with 13 bases in between. Germline CDR1 SGHAT, CDR2 FQNNGV. The CDR3 contains 12 residues. The material sequenced was blood. This TCR came from a man in his fifties with Graves' hyperthyroidism. The chain carries TRBV11-2 and TRBJ2-1; a possible D gene is TRBD2 (6 bases). The CDR3 DNA sequence: TGTGCCAGCAGCTTTGGCGGGAACAAACAGTTCTTC. It specifies CASSFGGNKQFF.